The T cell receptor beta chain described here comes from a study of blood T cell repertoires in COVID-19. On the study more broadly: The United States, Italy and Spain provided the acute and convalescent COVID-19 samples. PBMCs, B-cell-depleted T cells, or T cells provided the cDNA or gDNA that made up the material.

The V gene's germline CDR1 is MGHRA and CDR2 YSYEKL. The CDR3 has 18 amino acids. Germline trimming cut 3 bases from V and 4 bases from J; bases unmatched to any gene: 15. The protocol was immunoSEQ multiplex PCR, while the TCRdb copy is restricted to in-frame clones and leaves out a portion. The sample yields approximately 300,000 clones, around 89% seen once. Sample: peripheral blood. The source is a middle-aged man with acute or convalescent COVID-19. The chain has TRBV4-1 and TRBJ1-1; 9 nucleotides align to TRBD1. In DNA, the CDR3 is TGCGCCAGCAGCCACCTCGGACAGGGGAAGTTTGGGGGCACTGAAGCTTTCTTT. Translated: CASSHLGQGKFGGTEAFF.